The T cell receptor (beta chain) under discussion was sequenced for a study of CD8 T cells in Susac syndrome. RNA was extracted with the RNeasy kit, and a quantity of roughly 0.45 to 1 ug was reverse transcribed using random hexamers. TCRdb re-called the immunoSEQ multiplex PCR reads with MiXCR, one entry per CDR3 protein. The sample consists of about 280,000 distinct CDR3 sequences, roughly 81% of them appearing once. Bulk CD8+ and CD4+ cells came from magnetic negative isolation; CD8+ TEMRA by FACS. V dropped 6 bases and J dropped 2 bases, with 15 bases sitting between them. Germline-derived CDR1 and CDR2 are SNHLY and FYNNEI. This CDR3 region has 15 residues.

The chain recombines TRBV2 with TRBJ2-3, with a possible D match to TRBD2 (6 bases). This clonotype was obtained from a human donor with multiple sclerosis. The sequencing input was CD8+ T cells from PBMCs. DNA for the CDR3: TGTGCCAGCAGATCCGGGGCGGGACCCACAGATACGCAGTATTTT. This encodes CASRSGAGPTDTQYF.